This is a list of T cell receptor beta chains from one sample in a study of OX40 agonist ivuxolimab in advanced cancers. This table comes from immunoSEQ multiplex PCR, and its TCRdb copy is limited to in-frame clones, with some not included. The sample lists about 63,000 clones, over 80% occurring once. Sequencing used CD4+ or CD8+ T cells sorted from blood, obtained in a trial of the OX40 agonist ivuxolimab. These receptors all come from an adult with an advanced solid tumor such as melanoma, head and neck, liver or kidney cancer. The CDR3 runs from the conserved cysteine through the conserved F or W. A D gene is named only where the DNA matches it firmly. The listing skips clone size in some rows; elsewhere it reads once, few, many or a size class.

>NA|NA|TRBJ2-5|TRBV2
CASSEFRAQETQYF
TGTGCCAGCAGTGAATTTAGGGCCCAAGAGACCCAGTACTTC
>NA|NA|TRBJ1-2|TRBV15
CATSRENREDSYGYTF
TGTGCCACCAGCAGAGAGAATAGGGAGGATTCCTATGGCTACACCTTC
>NA|NA|TRBJ2-1|TRBV5-4
CASSPSNSEKYNEQFF
TGTGCCAGCAGCCCAAGTAATTCAGAGAAATACAATGAGCAGTTCTTC
>once|NA|TRBJ2-1|TRBV15
CATSTAEGGGEQFF
TGTGCCACCAGCACGGCGGAGGGAGGGGGTGAGCAGTTCTTC
>NA|TRBD1|TRBJ1-2|TRBV7-9
CASSLVQTDRGSDYTF
TGTGCCAGCAGCTTAGTGCAGACGGACAGGGGAAGCGACTACACCTTC
>NA|NA|TRBJ2-1|TRBV19
CASSIDSGVEQFF
TGTGCCAGTAGTATAGATTCAGGGGTTGAGCAGTTCTTC
>NA|TRBD1|TRBJ1-1|TRBV7-9
CASSYSRGVATQNTEAFF
TGTGCCAGCAGCTACAGCAGGGGGGTAGCAACACAGAACACTGAAGCTTTCTTT
>NA|TRBD2|TRBJ2-1|TRBV9
CASSAAGVNEQFF
TGTGCCAGCAGCGCCGCGGGGGTCAATGAGCAGTTCTTC
>NA|TRBD2|TRBJ2-3|TRBV30
CAWRDSGSSDTQYF
TGTGCCTGGAGGGATAGCGGGAGTTCAGATACGCAGTATTTT
>NA|NA|TRBJ1-5|TRBV9
CASSLQGYSNQPQHF
TGTGCCAGCAGCCTCCAGGGTTATAGCAATCAGCCCCAGCATTTT
>NA|NA|TRBJ1-5|TRBV28
CASNRGGGGQPQHF
TGTGCCAGCAATAGAGGAGGAGGCGGTCAGCCCCAGCATTTT
>once|NA|TRBJ1-1|TRBV27
CASSSQSEAFF
TGTGCCAGCAGCTCGCAGAGTGAAGCTTTCTTT
>NA|TRBD1|TRBJ2-7|TRBV5-6
CASSLPRGHEQYF
TGTGCCAGCAGCTTGCCCAGGGGGCACGAGCAGTACTTC
>NA|NA|TRBJ1-1|TRBV19
CASSIWDQTEAFF
TGTGCCAGTAGTATATGGGACCAGACTGAAGCTTTCTTT
>NA|NA|TRBJ1-4|TRBV6-7
CASSYGNVGERGSNEKLFF
TGTGCCAGCAGTTACGGGAATGTGGGGGAAAGGGGATCTAATGAAAAACTGTTTTTT
>NA|NA|TRBJ1-1|TRBV11-2
CASSLGRSLWGIAFF
TGTGCCAGCAGCTTAGGTCGGTCTCTGTGGGGAATAGCTTTCTTT
>NA|NA|TRBJ2-1|TRBV9
CASSVGAGAASYNEQFF
TGTGCCAGCAGCGTTGGCGCGGGGGCAGCCTCCTACAATGAGCAGTTCTTC
>NA|NA|TRBJ2-2|TRBV9
CASQTSGYTGELFF
TGTGCCAGCCAGACTTCGGGGTACACCGGGGAGCTGTTTTTT
>NA|NA|TRBJ2-5|TRBV5-8
CASSLFSSQMGETQYF
TGTGCCAGCAGCTTGTTTAGCAGCCAGATGGGAGAGACCCAGTACTTC
>NA|NA|TRBJ2-6|TRBV29-1
CSADPLGANVLTF
TGCAGCGCCGACCCACTTGGAGCCAACGTCCTGACTTTC
>NA|TRBD2|TRBJ2-1|TRBV27
CASSGMGLAGGSYNEQFF
TGTGCCAGCAGTGGGATGGGACTAGCGGGAGGTTCCTACAATGAGCAGTTCTTC
>NA|NA|TRBJ1-1|TRBV2
CASSDGENTEAFF
TGTGCCAGCAGTGATGGGGAGAACACTGAAGCTTTCTTT
>NA|NA|TRBJ1-2|TRBV9
CASSVGTAGGYTF
TGTGCCAGCAGCGTAGGGACGGCGGGTGGCTACACCTTC
>NA|TRBD1|TRBJ2-5|TRBV9
CASSAGQPQETQYF
TGTGCCAGCAGCGCGGGACAGCCTCAAGAGACCCAGTACTTC
>NA|TRBD1|TRBJ2-7|TRBV27
CASSLLRDRGYEQYF
TGTGCCAGCAGTTTATTACGGGACAGGGGGTACGAGCAGTACTTC
>NA|TRBD2|TRBJ2-3|TRBV9
CASSPGTSRGTDTQYF
TGTGCCAGCAGCCCCGGGACTAGCCGTGGCACAGATACGCAGTATTTT
>NA|NA|TRBJ1-3|TRBV7-9
CASSSLGGTGNTIYF
TGTGCCAGCAGCTCCCTGGGGGGCACTGGAAACACCATATATTTT
>NA|NA|TRBJ2-7|TRBV27
CASSLPPAWGAYEQYF
TGTGCCAGCAGTTTACCCCCGGCGTGGGGGGCCTACGAGCAGTACTTC
>NA|NA|TRBJ1-6|TRBV27
CASSTGFLPSLNSPLHF
TGTGCCAGCAGTACGGGCTTCCTCCCCTCATTGAATTCACCCCTCCACTTT
>NA|NA|TRBJ2-3|TRBV4-1
CASSPPTDTQYF
TGCGCCAGCAGCCCCCCCACAGATACGCAGTATTTT
>NA|TRBD2|TRBJ2-1|TRBV6-4
CASSDGKAGGGNEQFF
TGTGCCAGCAGTGACGGTAAAGCGGGAGGTGGGAATGAGCAGTTCTTC
>once|NA|TRBJ1-5|TRBV15
CATSRGVQGSQPQHF
TGTGCCACCAGCAGGGGGGTCCAGGGTAGTCAGCCCCAGCATTTT
>once|NA|TRBJ2-7|TRBV4-3
CASSQAPGPYEQYF
TGCGCCAGCAGCCAAGCCCCAGGCCCATACGAGCAGTACTTC
>NA|NA|TRBJ2-7|TRBV6-5
CASSYLGSHYEQYF
TGTGCCAGCAGTTATCTGGGCAGCCACTACGAGCAGTACTTC
>NA|NA|TRBJ1-5|TRBV4-1
CASSHSMRPPGNQPQHF
TGCGCCAGCAGCCATAGCATGCGACCCCCAGGCAATCAGCCCCAGCATTTT
>NA|NA|TRBJ2-3|TRBV29-1
CSVVFVTAADTQYF
TGCAGCGTTGTGTTTGTCACCGCGGCGGATACGCAGTATTTT
>NA|NA|TRBJ2-1|TRBV4-3
CASSPYRGGKSSYNEQFF
TGCGCCAGCAGCCCCTACAGGGGGGGTAAAAGCTCCTACAATGAGCAGTTCTTC
>NA|NA|TRBJ1-1|TRBV9
CASSPGKGWGDTEAFF
TGTGCCAGCAGCCCGGGGAAAGGGTGGGGAGACACTGAAGCTTTCTTT
>NA|NA|TRBJ1-2|TRBV4-2
CASSQDILNGGNYGYTF
TGTGCCAGCAGCCAAGATATCTTAAACGGGGGAAACTATGGCTACACCTTC
>NA|NA|TRBJ2-7|TRBV28
CATSSMRESWGYEQYF
TGTGCCACCTCGTCTATGAGGGAATCCTGGGGCTACGAGCAGTACTTC
>NA|NA|TRBJ1-2|TRBV29-1
CSVEDRASPFKSYTF
TGCAGCGTTGAAGATCGGGCCAGTCCCTTTAAGAGCTACACCTTC
>NA|TRBD2|TRBJ2-7|TRBV5-1
CASSLLLAGGSYEQYF
TGCGCCAGCAGCTTGTTACTAGCGGGAGGCTCCTACGAGCAGTACTTC
>NA|NA|TRBJ2-1|TRBV13
CASSLERGPYNEQFF
TGTGCCAGCAGCTTAGAAAGGGGACCGTACAATGAGCAGTTCTTC
>NA|NA|TRBJ2-1|TRBV7-9
CASSLLGPEGGSFF
TGTGCCAGCAGCTTATTAGGGCCTGAGGGGGGATCGTTCTTC
>NA|NA|TRBJ1-1|TRBV7-9
CASSFPGETEAFF
TGTGCCAGCAGCTTCCCCGGGGAGACGGAAGCTTTCTTT
>NA|NA|TRBJ2-5|TRBV12-2
CASRTRLGPQETQYF
TGTGCAAGTCGCACCCGACTGGGGCCGCAAGAGACCCAGTACTTC
>NA|TRBD1|TRBJ1-1|TRBV9
CASSPQRDSPIEAFF
TGTGCCAGCAGCCCTCAACGGGACAGCCCGATCGAGGCTTTCTTT
>NA|NA|TRBJ1-1|TRBV4-1
CASSQQGYTEAFF
TGCGCCAGCAGCCAACAGGGATATACTGAAGCTTTCTTT
>NA|NA|TRBJ2-3|TRBV4-1
CASSQGTTGTDTQYF
TGCGCCAGCAGCCAAGGGACTACCGGCACAGATACGCAGTATTTT
>NA|TRBD2|TRBJ2-1|TRBV15
CATSQLSGIGDNEQFF
TGTGCCACCAGCCAACTTAGCGGGATCGGGGACAATGAGCAGTTCTTC
>NA|NA|TRBJ2-7|TRBV7-9
CASSLASGTFSSYEQYF
TGTGCCAGCAGCTTAGCCTCCGGGACGTTTAGCTCCTACGAGCAGTACTTC
>NA|NA|TRBJ2-7|TRBV4-1
CASSQDNVEQYF
TGCGCCAGCAGCCAAGATAACGTCGAGCAGTACTTC
>NA|NA|TRBJ2-3|TRBV27
CASSFGVPTDTQYF
TGTGCCAGCAGTTTCGGGGTCCCCACAGATACGCAGTATTTT
>NA|NA|TRBJ2-7|TRBV18
CASSSFSGLDGIEQYF
TGTGCCAGCTCAAGTTTCTCAGGTCTGGATGGGATAGAGCAGTACTTC